The TCR beta chain under discussion was sequenced for a study of T cells after yellow fever vaccination. Whole-study findings and limits: Booster samples showed a return of most primary-vaccination clones (roughly 96% CD4, approximately 88% CD8). Though weaker, the secondary response peaked faster, on day 5 versus 15.

This clonotype has just a few counts. Its antigen is unknown. TCRdb itself ran the 5' RACE reads through MiXCR, one entry per CDR3 protein. The sample includes 120,000 or so distinct CDR3 sequences, 8% to 10% of them seen just once. Per germline, CDR1 MGHRA and CDR2 YSYEKL. The CDR3 is made up of 16 amino acids. V lost 1 base and J 4 bases, leaving 14 bases between the germline ends. This sample comprised CD8+ T cells sorted from PBMCs, obtained on the day of the yellow fever booster vaccination. This sequence was found in a young man who received the YFV17D yellow fever vaccine. The chain combines TRBV4-1 with TRBJ1-5; D unclear. The CDR3 sequence: CASSQVPHMTNQPQHF. For the CDR3, the DNA is TGCGCCAGCAGCCAAGTTCCCCACATGACGAATCAGCCCCAGCATTTT.